This TCR beta chain was captured by sequencing in a study of cytomegalovirus exposure and HLA in healthy donors. Regarding the study as a whole: Most TCR sequences were rare, but some public TCRs occurred in many donors. Follow-up analysis later connected one missense variant in DCLRE1C with trimming of TCR beta V- and J-genes.

As regards this clone: Its antigen is unknown.

PCR was performed using 60 Vbeta and 13 Jbeta primers. In the original workflow: Per a later analysis, the number of unique TCR beta chains was some 75 million, of which around 9.9 million were shared. TCRdb's table, derived via immunoSEQ multiplex PCR, lists solely in-frame clones and lacks some. That table furnishes V, J and clone size, whereas the DNA furnished D and trimming. The sample holds some 120,000 clones, over 75% seen once. The CDR3 consists of 12 residues. V was trimmed by 11 bases and J by 3 bases, leaving 11 bases between them. Germline V CDR1 and CDR2: MNHEY, SVGAGI. The source is a middle-aged woman in good health and CMV-seropositive. The genes are TRBV6-5 and TRBJ1-3; D call uncertain. Sequenced material: PBMCs. The CDR3 is CASYGVGNTIYF. The CDR3 DNA follows: TGTGCCTCGTACGGGGTTGGAAACACCATATATTTT.